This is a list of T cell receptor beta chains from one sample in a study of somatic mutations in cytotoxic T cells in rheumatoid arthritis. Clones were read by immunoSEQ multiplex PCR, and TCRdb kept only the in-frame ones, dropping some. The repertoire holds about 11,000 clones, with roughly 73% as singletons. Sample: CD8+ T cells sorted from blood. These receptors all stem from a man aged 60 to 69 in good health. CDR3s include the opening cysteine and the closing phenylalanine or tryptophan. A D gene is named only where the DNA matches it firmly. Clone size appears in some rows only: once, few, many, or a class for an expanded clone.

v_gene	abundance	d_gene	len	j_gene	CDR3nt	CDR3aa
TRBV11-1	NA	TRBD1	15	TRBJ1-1	TGTGCCAGCAGCTTACTGTTGACAGGGAATACTGAAGCTTTCTTT	CASSLLLTGNTEAFF
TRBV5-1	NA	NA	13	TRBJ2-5	TGCGCCAGCAGCATATGGCTTCAAGAGACCCAGTACTTC	CASSIWLQETQYF
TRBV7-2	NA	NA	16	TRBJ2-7	TGTGCCAGCAGCATACCCACAGGGAAGTTAGGGTACGAGCAGTACTTC	CASSIPTGKLGYEQYF
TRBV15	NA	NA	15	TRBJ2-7	TGTGCCACCAGCAGATCATTCACGAGCTCCTACGAGCAGTACTTC	CATSRSFTSSYEQYF
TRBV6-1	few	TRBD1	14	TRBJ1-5	TGTGCCAGCAGTGTGACAGGGTCATGGCAGCCCCAGCATTTT	CASSVTGSWQPQHF
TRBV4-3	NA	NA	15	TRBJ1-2	TGCGCCAGCAGCCAAGATCTGGGGCCGGGCTATGGCTACACCTTC	CASSQDLGPGYGYTF
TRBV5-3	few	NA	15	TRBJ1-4	TGTGCCAGAAGACCCAAACCCGCAACTAATGAAAAACTGTTTTTT	CARRPKPATNEKLFF
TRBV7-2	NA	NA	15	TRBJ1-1	TGTGCCAGCAGCTTAGAGTCAGGGATTAACACTGAAGCTTTCTTT	CASSLESGINTEAFF
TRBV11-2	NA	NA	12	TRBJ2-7	TGTGCCAGCAGCCCCCCGAGACTAGAGCAGTACTTC	CASSPPRLEQYF
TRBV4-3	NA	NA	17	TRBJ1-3	TGCGCCAGCAGCCAAGATTATACCAGGGGAGCTGGAAACACCATATATTTT	CASSQDYTRGAGNTIYF
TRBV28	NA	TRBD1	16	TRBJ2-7	TGTGCCAGCAGTGCCACGTGGGACAGGGTAGTGTACGAGCAGTACTTC	CASSATWDRVVYEQYF
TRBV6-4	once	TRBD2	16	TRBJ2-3	TGTGCCAGCAGTGACTCTCAGGGACTAGCAACAGATACGCAGTATTTT	CASSDSQGLATDTQYF
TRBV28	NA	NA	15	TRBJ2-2	TGTGCCAGCAGTTTGCCAGGGGCAAACACCGGGGAGCTGTTTTTT	CASSLPGANTGELFF
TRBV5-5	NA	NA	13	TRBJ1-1	TGTGCCAGCAGCTTGGGTAGGGGCACTGAAGCTTTCTTT	CASSLGRGTEAFF
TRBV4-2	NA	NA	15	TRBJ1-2	TGTGCCAGCAGCCAAGAACAATCACGTGGTGGCGGCTACACCTTC	CASSQEQSRGGGYTF
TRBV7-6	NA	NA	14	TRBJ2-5	TGTGCCAGCAGCCCCACCGGGTCCCAAGAGACCCAGTACTTC	CASSPTGSQETQYF
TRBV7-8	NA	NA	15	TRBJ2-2	TGTGCCAGCAGCTTAGCGACAGCGAACACCGGGGAGCTGTTTTTT	CASSLATANTGELFF
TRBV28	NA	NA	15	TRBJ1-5	TGTGCCAGCAGTCCGACCAGGGCTGTCAATCAGCCCCAGCATTTT	CASSPTRAVNQPQHF
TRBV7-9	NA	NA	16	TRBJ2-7	TGTGCCAGCAGCTTAGGCGTGGGCGAATACTCCTACGAGCAGTACTTC	CASSLGVGEYSYEQYF
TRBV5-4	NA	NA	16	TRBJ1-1	TGTGCCAGCAGCCAGAATGTCGGGGAGGGACGGACTGAAGCTTTCTTT	CASSQNVGEGRTEAFF
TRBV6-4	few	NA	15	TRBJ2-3	TGTGCCAGCAGTCGAACGTTGGGGAGCGCAGATACGCAGTATTTT	CASSRTLGSADTQYF
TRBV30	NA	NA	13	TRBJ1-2	TGTGCCTGGAGATTTGGGGGGTTGGTAGGCTACACCTTC	CAWRFGGLVGYTF
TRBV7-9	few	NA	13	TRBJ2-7	TGTGCCAGCAGTAGGGGACCCTCCTACGAGCAGTACTTC	CASSRGPSYEQYF
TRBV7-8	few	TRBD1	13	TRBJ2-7	TGTGCCAGCAGCGCCGGGACAGTCTACGAGCAGTACTTC	CASSAGTVYEQYF
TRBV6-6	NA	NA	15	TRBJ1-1	TGTGCCAGCAGTTACTCGTTGCAGGGGAACACTGAAGCTTTCTTT	CASSYSLQGNTEAFF
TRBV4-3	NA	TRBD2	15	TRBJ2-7	TGCGCCAGCAGCCAAGATCGGGAGGAGCGGTACGAGCAGTACTTC	CASSQDREERYEQYF
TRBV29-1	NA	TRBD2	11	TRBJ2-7	TGCAGCGTTGATGTTCAGGGAGGGAAGTACTTC	CSVDVQGGKYF
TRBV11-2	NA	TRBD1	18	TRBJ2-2	TGTGCCAGCAGCTTAGTTTGGACAGGGGCGGGGGACACCGGGGAGCTGTTTTTT	CASSLVWTGAGDTGELFF
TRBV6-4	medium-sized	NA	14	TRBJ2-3	TGTGCCAGCAGAGGAGGGGGGCAAACAGATACGCAGTATTTT	CASRGGGQTDTQYF
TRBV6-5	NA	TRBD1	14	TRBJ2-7	TGTGCCAGCGCGATGGGACAGGGCGGTTACGAGCAGTACTTC	CASAMGQGGYEQYF
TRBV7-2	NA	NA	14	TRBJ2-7	TGTGCCAGCAGCTTAGGGGGGACCACCTACGAGCAGTACTTC	CASSLGGTTYEQYF
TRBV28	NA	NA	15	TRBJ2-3	TGTGCCAGCAGTTTATTACGGGGAGGGGGGGATACGCAGTATTTT	CASSLLRGGGDTQYF
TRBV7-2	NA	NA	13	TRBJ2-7	TGTGCCAGCAGCTTCGGGGTTAGCTCCGAGCAGTACTTC	CASSFGVSSEQYF
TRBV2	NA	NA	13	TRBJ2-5	TGTGCCAGCACTCCGGACTCGCAAGAGACCCAGTACTTC	CASTPDSQETQYF
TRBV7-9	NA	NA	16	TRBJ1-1	TGTGCCAGCAGCCCCAGGACCGGGACTAAGAACACTGAAGCTTTCTTT	CASSPRTGTKNTEAFF
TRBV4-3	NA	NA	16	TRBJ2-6	TGCGCCAGCAGCCAAGATGGGGACTCTGGGGCCAACGTCCTGACTTTC	CASSQDGDSGANVLTF
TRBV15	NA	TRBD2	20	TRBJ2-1	TGTGCCACCAGCAGAGATAGTGGGGGGATGGAGGGACTAGCGGGAGTTGAGCAGTTCTTC	CATSRDSGGMEGLAGVEQFF
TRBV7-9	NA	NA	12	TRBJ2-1	TGTGCCAGCAGCTTTGAATACAATGAGCAGTTCTTC	CASSFEYNEQFF
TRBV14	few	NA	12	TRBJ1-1	TGTGCCAGCAGCCCAGACGGTGTCGTGGCTTTCTTT	CASSPDGVVAFF
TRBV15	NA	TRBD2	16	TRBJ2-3	TGTGCCACCAGCGCCGGACTAGCGGGGGCGACAGATACGCAGTATTTT	CATSAGLAGATDTQYF
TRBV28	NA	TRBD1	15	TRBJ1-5	TGTGCCAGCAGTTTGTCCGGGACAGTGGATCAGCCCCAGCATTTT	CASSLSGTVDQPQHF
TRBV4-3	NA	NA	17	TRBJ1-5	TGCGCCAGCAGCCAAGATCGAGGGGGAGGTTTTGGCCAGCCCCAGCATTTT	CASSQDRGGGFGQPQHF
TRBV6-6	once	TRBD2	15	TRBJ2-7	TGTGCCAGCAGTTACAGCCCTAGCGGCACCTACGAGCAGTACTTC	CASSYSPSGTYEQYF
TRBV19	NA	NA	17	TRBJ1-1	TGTGCCAGTAGTATAGTCCTTGGGAGGGTAGAGAACACTGAAGCTTTCTTT	CASSIVLGRVENTEAFF
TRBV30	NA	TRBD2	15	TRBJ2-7	TGTGCCTGGAGTCCGACCCGGGAGGGACCCTACGAGCAGTACTTC	CAWSPTREGPYEQYF
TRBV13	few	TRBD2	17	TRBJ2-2	TGTGCCAGCAGCCTAAGTAAGCGGGAAACGAACACCGGGGAGCTGTTTTTT	CASSLSKRETNTGELFF
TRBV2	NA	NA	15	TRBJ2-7	TGTGCCAGCAGTGGAGAAGCGGGCCCGGCCTACGAGCAGTACTTC	CASSGEAGPAYEQYF
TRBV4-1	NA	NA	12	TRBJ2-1	TGCGCCAGCAGCCCAGTGAGGGGAGAGCAGTTCTTC	CASSPVRGEQFF
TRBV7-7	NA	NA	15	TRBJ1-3	TGTGCCAGCAGCTTGAACCAGGGCTCTGGAAACACCATATATTTT	CASSLNQGSGNTIYF
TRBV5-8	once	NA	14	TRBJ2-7	TGTGCCAGCAGCTTGGGAGACTCAGCCTACGAGCAGTACTTC	CASSLGDSAYEQYF
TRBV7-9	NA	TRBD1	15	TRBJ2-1	TGTGCCAGCAGCTCCACAGGGGCCTCCTACAATGAGCAGTTCTTC	CASSSTGASYNEQFF
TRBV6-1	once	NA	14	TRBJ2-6	TGTGCCAGCAGTGAACCGGAGGGGGCCAACGTCCTGACTTTC	CASSEPEGANVLTF
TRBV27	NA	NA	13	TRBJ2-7	TGTGCCAGCAGTTTTGGCAGCACTTACGAGCAGTACTTC	CASSFGSTYEQYF
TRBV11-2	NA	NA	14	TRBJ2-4	TGTGCCAGCAGCTTAGTAGCTGGGGCAAACATTCAGTACTTC	CASSLVAGANIQYF